These 19 T cell receptor beta chains came from one sample sequenced in a study of T-cell memory formation after mild COVID-19. TCRdb re-analysed the 5' RACE reads in MiXCR, keeping a single row per CDR3 protein. Among 300,000 to 400,000 distinct CDR3 sequences listed, around 13% were seen once. Sequencing was done on a sample of PBMCs or a T cell subset sorted from them (not recorded which). Every receptor here comes from a man aged 18 to 35 who had mild COVID-19 (a few samples of this study predate the infection). Cell type and time point are not known.

This chain uses TRBV6-5 with TRBJ2-3, with 12 positions matching TRBD2. CDR3 length equals 14 residues. J was trimmed by 2 bases and V by 8 bases; bases with no gene match: 2. Looked up from germline, CDR1 is MNHEY and CDR2 is SVGAGI. CDR3 residues: CASGLAGHTDTQYF. In DNA, the CDR3 is TGTGCCAGCGGACTAGCGGGGCACACAGATACGCAGTATTTT.

The gene calls are TRBV28 and TRBJ1-4, with a tentative D call TRBD1 (5 bases). Trimming took 10 bases from V and 8 from J, leaving 14 bases between them. The CDR3 extends over 12 amino acids. The germline V gene has CDR1 MDHEN and CDR2 SYDVKM. CDR3 coding DNA: TGTGCCACCCAGGCCAGGGAAGAAAAACTGTTTTTT. This encodes CATQAREEKLFF. Complete variable domain (other parts from reference TRBV28 and TRBJ1-4): DVKVTQSSRYLVKRTGEKVFLECVQDMDHENMFWYRQDPGLGLRLIYFSYDVKMKEKGDIPEGYSVSREKKERFSLILESASTNQTSMYLCATQAREEKLFFGSGTQLSVL.

This clonotype has a count of ten or more. The chain joins TRBV10-3 to TRBJ2-1; 11 nucleotides line up with TRBD1. V dropped 6 bases and J dropped 8; count of bases not matched to a gene: 6. Germline V gene data show CDR1 as ENHRY and CDR2 as SYGVKD. The CDR3 length is 14 residues. CDR3 in DNA: TGTGCCATCAGCGCCGGACAGGGGGCCTATGAGCAGTTCTTC. This sequence encodes CAISAGQGAYEQFF.

This clonotype was picked up many times. The V call is TRBV4-1, the J call TRBJ1-5; weak D call: TRBD1 (6 bases). Trimming stripped 3 bases from V and 0 bases from J, with 6 bases between. This CDR3 spans 14 amino acids. Looked up from germline, CDR1 is MGHRA and CDR2 is YSYEKL. DNA for the CDR3: TGCGCCAGCAGCCAGGGACATAGCAATCAGCCCCAGCATTTT. Amino acids: CASSQGHSNQPQHF.

The genes are TRBV12-3 or TRBV12-4 and TRBJ1-2; D gene unclear. V was shortened by 3 bases and J by 6 bases, with 11 bases between the two germline ends. This CDR3 spans 13 amino acids. The CDR3 coding sequence is TGTGCCAGCAGTTTGAGTCAGATGAATGGCTACACCTTC. It encodes CASSLSQMNGYTF.

The rearrangement uses TRBV9 and TRBJ1-1; D not resolved. V was trimmed by 4 bases and J by 6 bases, leaving 16 bases between them. The germline gives CDR1 SGDLS, CDR2 YYNGEE. The CDR3 covers 14 residues. For the CDR3, the DNA is TGTGCCAGCAGCCCCACATCCTTGAGGGCTGAAGCTTTCTTT. Protein product: CASSPTSLRAEAFF.

This chain uses TRBV6-5 with TRBJ1-5, with 7 bases matching TRBD1. Trimming at V came to 5 bases and at J to 0 bases, leaving 10 bases not matched to a gene. The length of the CDR3 is 17 residues. Looked up from germline, CDR1 is MNHEY and CDR2 is SVGAGI. Here the CDR3 DNA reads TGTGCCAGCAGTCAAAGGACAGGAGGTTATAGCAATCAGCCCCAGCATTTT. This gives the protein CASSQRTGGYSNQPQHF.

The chain joins TRBV25-1 to TRBJ2-2; D is ambiguous. The V gene lost 5 bases and the J gene lost 0 bases, with 13 bases spanning the gap. CDR1 is MGHDK and CDR2 is SYGVNS in the germline V gene. The CDR3 is made up of 16 amino acids. The chain's CDR3 is CASSRRAAANTGELFF. CDR3 nucleotides: TGTGCCAGCAGTCGCCGCGCAGCCGCGAACACCGGGGAGCTGTTTTTT.

V is TRBV7-2 and J is TRBJ1-5; D gene uncertain. This CDR3 contains 14 residues. Germline lookup yields CDR1 SGHTA and CDR2 FQGNSA. Trimming removed 1 base from V and 6 bases from J, with 10 bases in between. The CDR3 protein is CASSLEPNVQPQHF. The CDR3 DNA is TGTGCCAGCAGCTTAGAACCTAATGTTCAGCCCCAGCATTTT.

The chain links TRBV5-6 to TRBJ1-1; a possible D gene is TRBD1 (5 bases). CDR3 length: 16 amino acids. CDR1 is SGHDT, CDR2 YYEEEE, per germline. Trimming pared 0 bases from V and 0 bases from J, leaving 12 bases between. CDR3 sequence reads: CASSLGWDGMNTEAFF. CDR3 nucleotides: TGTGCCAGCAGCTTGGGATGGGACGGTATGAACACTGAAGCTTTCTTT.

This clonotype was detected a few times. The genes are TRBV7-3 and TRBJ2-1; TRBD1 aligns across 8 bases. The ends lost 1 base at V and 0 bases at J; junction bases unmatched: 2. CDR1 is SGHTA and CDR2 is FQGTGA in the germline V gene. This CDR3 contains 16 residues. The CDR3 reads CASSLNQGASYNEQFF. Here the CDR3 DNA reads TGTGCCAGCAGCTTAAACCAGGGGGCCTCCTACAATGAGCAGTTCTTC.

The sample holds many counts of this clonotype. This chain joins TRBV12-3 or TRBV12-4 and TRBJ1-3; D remains ambiguous. The CDR3 spans 14 residues. Trimming removed 6 bases at V and 2 bases at J, with 11 bases between. The CDR3 loop is CASRTLGAGNTIYF. The CDR3 DNA follows: TGTGCCAGCAGAACCCTCGGGGCTGGAAACACCATATATTTT.

The V and J genes are TRBV1 and TRBJ1-5. TRBV1 is a recognized pseudogene. This CDR3 is 15 amino acids long. CDR3 residues: CTSSQHSKRNQPQHF. The CDR3 DNA reads TGCACCAGCAGCCAGCATAGCAAGAGGAATCAGCCCCAGCATTTT.

This rearrangement joins TRBV4-1 to TRBJ2-1; no firm D call. The CDR3 sequence is 18 residues long. V was shortened by 1 base and J by 0 bases, with 16 bases between the two germline ends. Germline CDR1 MGHRA, CDR2 YSYEKL. The CDR3 nucleotides read TGCGCCAGCAGCCAAGCAGGCCCATTTCTGAGCTCCTACAATGAGCAGTTCTTC. Its translation is CASSQAGPFLSSYNEQFF.

This clonotype was seen a handful of times. This chain uses TRBV2 with TRBJ2-7; D is ambiguous. Germline loops: CDR1 SNHLY, CDR2 FYNNEI. Trimming shortened V by 6 bases and J by 6 bases, and 6 bases separated the two germline ends. The CDR3 has 10 amino acids. The CDR3 here is CASSRAEQYF. The DNA for the CDR3 is TGTGCCAGCAGCAGAGCCGAGCAGTACTTC.

This clonotype appeared a few times. The V and J genes are TRBV4-3 and TRBJ1-3; a weak D match, TRBD1 (5 bases). The CDR3 has 20 amino acids. V dropped 3 bases and J dropped 2 bases, with 26 bases sitting between them. Germline V gene lookup returns CDR1 LGHNA and CDR2 YSLEER. Written as DNA, the CDR3 is TGCGCCAGCAGCCAGGGGCCGAGGGGCGAACGCTCGAGGACTGGAAACACCATATATTTT. Translating it yields CASSQGPRGERSRTGNTIYF.

The genes are TRBV12-3 or TRBV12-4 and TRBJ2-1; 11 bases are a match to TRBD2. J was trimmed by 3 bases and V by 6 bases; bases with no gene match: 10. The length of the CDR3 is 17 residues. CDR3 DNA: TGTGCCAGCAGGTCACCGGGACTAGCGGAGGACTACAATGAGCAGTTCTTC. This sequence encodes CASRSPGLAEDYNEQFF.

The chain links TRBV5-4 to TRBJ1-1, with D hard to call. The ends were cut back, 0 bases at V and 4 bases at J, with 10 bases in the middle. Germline assignment: CDR1 SGHNT and CDR2 YYREEE (reference sequence). The CDR3 is made up of 14 amino acids. CDR3 coding DNA: TGTGCCAGCAGCTTGGTCGGGGAATCCACTGAAGCTTTCTTT. It encodes CASSLVGESTEAFF.

V gene TRBV7-9 combines with J gene TRBJ1-1; 7 bases align to TRBD1. This CDR3 region has 14 residues. V shed 5 bases, J shed 6 bases, and the junction held 9 bases outside the gene matches. The V gene's germline CDR1 is SEHNR and CDR2 FQNEAQ (reference sequence). This CDR3 is CASSPRQGVSEAFF. In nucleotides, the CDR3 is TGTGCCAGCAGCCCCCGACAGGGTGTTTCTGAAGCTTTCTTT.